This T cell receptor (beta chain) stems from a study of human T cells and chemical hapten exposure. Germline V gene lookup returns CDR1 MNHEY and CDR2 SMNVEV (reference sequence). The CDR3 is 15 amino acids. After removal of 5 bases from V and 4 bases from J, the junction contained 10 bases not matched to a gene. This clonotype occurred many times. Time point of the sample: patch test 1, 2 weeks after DPC sensitization. Documented treatment: therapeutic diphenylcyclopropenone sensitization with weekly scalp DPC. In TCRdb, the RACE reads were re-called with MiXCR into one record per CDR3 protein. Of 40,000 to 60,000 distinct CDR3 sequences listed, about 10% are singletons.

This specimen was whole blood, taken in connection with sensitization to the hapten diphenylcyclopropenone (DPC). The J gene is TRBJ2-5, the V gene TRBV27; 7 bases match TRBD2. The receptor's source is a woman aged 50 to 60 with alopecia areata. Some clones in this sample may be carry-over from other donors' samples. The DNA for the CDR3 is TGTGCCAGCAGTCCCTCGGCGGGAGAGGGAGAGACCCAGTACTTC. Translation: CASSPSAGEGETQYF.